The 21 T cell receptor delta chains reported below all come from one sample, sequenced in a study of γδ T cells in repeated Plasmodium falciparum infection (dated by TCRdb to the early 2020s). Vgamma9/Vdelta2+ and Vdelta2-negative gammadelta T cell populations were flow-sorted from peripheral blood mononuclear cells for bulk TCR repertoire analysis. The method behind the library was multiplex PCR. The sequencer listed for this sample is Illumina MiSeq. Clonotypes were called again by TCRdb from the public reads via CATT, and duplicate nucleotide sequences were then merged into one entry. The sample yields 85,000 to 100,000 delta-chain clones; 0.75% to 1% were counted once. 9.6% of the sample is taken by the ten largest. The sequenced sample consisted of gamma-delta T cells from blood. The receptors derive from a pool of human donors (malaria-infected and uninfected, not separated).

Concerning this clone itself: A far larger clone differs by one base, so this is likely a read error. Other DNA sequences in this sample translate to the same CDR3. This rearrangement joins TRDV2 to TRDJ1; 9 nucleotides match TRDD3. The J gene, absent from TCRdb, was called here by matching the DNA to germline. Germline V gives CDR1 GEAIGNYY, CDR2 EKD. This CDR3 spans 16 amino acids. V gave up 2 bases and J gave up 2 bases; unmatched junction bases: 8. The CDR3: CACDKLGDAETDKLIF. The CDR3 DNA reads as TGTGCCTGTGACAAGCTGGGGGATGCCGAGACCGATAAACTCATCTTT.

For this clone: The protein that TCRdb holds for this DNA derives from a much larger clone and differs from the translated DNA at residue 14, which likely indicates a read error; the protein shown here is translated from the DNA. The chain has TRDV3 and TRDJ1, with D maybe TRDD3 (5 bases). V dropped 5 bases and J dropped 4 bases, with 35 bases sitting between them. The CDR3 length is 19 residues. Germline CDR1 is TVYSNPD and CDR2 is GDNSRS (reference sequence). In nucleotides, the CDR3 is TGTGCCATACGTGCTCATTCTGAATTGTGCGAAAGTGCCATCGATAAACTCATCTTT. Its protein product is CAIRAHSELCESAIDKLIF.

This clone was seen a few times. A much larger clone differs by one base, so this may be a read error. The J gene is TRDJ3, the V gene TRDV2; no firm D call. Here the J gene came from matching the DNA to germline, since TCRdb omits it. The length of the CDR3 is 21 residues. The germline V gene has CDR1 GEAIGNYY and CDR2 EKD. This chain's CDR3 is CAYDDLESGTESSWDTRQMFF. DNA for the CDR3: TGTGCCTATGACGACCTGGAGAGCGGGACTGAGAGCTCCTGGGACACCCGACAGATGTTTTTC.

With regard to this clone: The mismatch at residue 17 between this DNA's translation and the TCRdb protein of a much larger clone likely reflects a read error; the protein shown is translated from the DNA. The V gene corresponds to TRDV2; no J gene was called; the table's TRDD3 call for D was not verified on the DNA. CDR3 size: 18 residues. The germline gives CDR1 GEAIGNYY, CDR2 EKD. The CDR3 sequence is CACDTLGPTGDTTDKLTF. CDR3 sequence (DNA): TGTGCCTGTGACACCCTCGGACCTACTGGGGATACCACCGATAAACTCACCTTT.

Points on this clone: This likely traces to a read error, being one base from a far larger clone. The same CDR3 arises from other DNA sequences in this sample as well. The CDR3 loop reads CALGENFADKLIF. The DNA of the CDR3 is TGCGCTCTTGGGGAAAACTTCGCCGATAAACTCATCTTT. The V call is TRDV1, the J call TRDJ1; tentative D call: TRDD3 (5 bases). The germline gives CDR1 TSWWSYY, CDR2 QGS. This CDR3 comprises 13 residues.

Remarks on this clone: TCRdb attributes to this sequence the protein of a much larger clone, which differs from the DNA translation at residue 4; a read error is likely, and the protein displayed is translated from the DNA. V is TRDV2 and J is TRDJ1; the D gene could be TRDD2 or TRDD3 (6 bases each). Per germline, CDR1 GEAIGNYY and CDR2 EKD. This CDR3 is 19 amino acids long. CDR3 sequence: CACNTGSYTGLLYTDKLIF. CDR3 nucleotides: TGTGCCTGTAACACGGGATCCTACACTGGGCTACTTTACACCGATAAACTCATCTTT.

This clone was seen only a few times. The protein TCRdb gives is from a much larger clone and does not agree with this DNA's translation at residue 12, likely a read error; the protein shown here comes from the DNA. The DNA of the CDR3 is TGTGCTCTTCTGACCGCAACAAGGAGTTCGGCCGGTAAACTCATCTTT. As protein: CALLTATRSSAGKLIF. The chain links TRDV1 to TRDJ1, with no clear D. The J gene comes from matching the DNA to germline here; TCRdb lacks it. The germline V gene encodes CDR1 TSWWSYY and CDR2 QGS. CDR3 length: 16 residues. The ends were cut back, 8 bases at V and 7 bases at J, with 26 bases in the middle.

About this clone itself: The protein that TCRdb holds for this DNA derives from a much larger clone and differs from the translated DNA at residue 5, which likely indicates a read error; the protein shown here is translated from the DNA. The gene calls are TRDV1 and TRDJ1, with TRDD3 matching over 10 bases. The J gene, left out of TCRdb, was set here by checking the DNA against germline. Trimming took 3 bases from V and 3 from J; bases not matched to a gene: 13. The CDR3 runs to 18 residues. Germline V CDR1 and CDR2: TSWWSYY, QGS. The CDR3 sequence is CALGDHPGWGIVSDKLIF. The CDR3 DNA reads as TGTGCTCTTGGGGATCATCCGGGCTGGGGGATAGTATCCGATAAACTCATCTTT.

For this clone: This DNA's translation differs at residue 17 from TCRdb's protein, which comes from a much larger clone; a read error is likely, and the protein shown is translated from the DNA. V and J are TRDV2 and TRDJ1; 8 positions agree with TRDD3. The J gene was missing in TCRdb and was found by matching the end of the DNA to germline. The CDR3 runs to 20 residues. The V gene's germline CDR1 is GEAIGNYY and CDR2 EKD. The chain's CDR3 is CACDSLGGGFFSSYTDELIF. In nucleotides, the CDR3 is TGTGCCTGTGACTCCCTTGGTGGGGGATTCTTTTCGTCGTACACCGATGAACTCATCTTT.

This clone was counted ten times or more. The protein TCRdb lists belongs to a much larger clone and differs from this DNA's translation at residue 10, which points to a read error; the protein shown is made from the DNA. The CDR3 protein is CALGELGPTVLLGDWCDKLIF. The CDR3 DNA follows: TGTGCTCTTGGGGAACTCGGTCCTACAGTGCTACTGGGGGATTGGTGCGATAAACTCATCTTT. The chain is built from TRDV1 and TRDJ1, with 10 bases fitting TRDD3. TCRdb offers no J gene call, so here the DNA was matched to germline to obtain one. CDR1 TSWWSYY and CDR2 QGS come from the germline V gene. The trim removed 0 bases at V and 4 bases at J, leaving 20 bases unmatched. The CDR3 loop spans 21 amino acids.

Concerning this clone itself: TCRdb assigns this DNA the protein of a much larger clone, which departs from its translation at residue 17; this likely reflects a read error, and the protein shown comes from translating the DNA. The V segment is TRDV1, and no J call was made; the table gives TRDD3 as D, unverified against the DNA. Per the germline V gene, CDR1 is TSWWSYY and CDR2 is QGS. The CDR3 runs 18 residues. In nucleotides, the CDR3 is TGTGCTCTTGGGGAACGTGGAGCGGGGATACTGGGTACCGATAAACTCACCTTT. Amino acid sequence: CALGERGAGILGTDKLTF.

This clone has just a few counts. A much larger clone lies one base from this, so it may be a read error. This chain connects TRDV1 to TRDJ1; D possibly matches TRDD2 or TRDD3 (7 bases each). As TCRdb names no J gene, one was assigned here on the basis of a DNA match to germline. Trimming took off 3 bases at V and 0 bases at J, with 44 bases between the two ends. Germline CDR1 reads TSWWSYY; CDR2 reads QGS. CDR3 length equals 26 residues. CDR3 nucleotide sequence: TGTGCTCTTGGGGAGCTAGTAGAGGACCTTCCTGCATCGACCTGGGGGCACACCCTTTACACCGATAAACTCATCTTT. Protein product: CALGELVEDLPASTWGHTLYTDKLIF.

In its sample, this clone was seen a few times. A read error likely explains why the TCRdb protein, taken from a much larger clone, differs from this DNA's translation at residue 15; the protein shown is translated from the DNA. The chain uses TRDV1 and TRDJ1; 7 nucleotides align to TRDD3. TCRdb leaves out the J gene; it was filled in here by matching the DNA to germline. CDR1 and CDR2 (germline): TSWWSYY, QGS. The CDR3 loop spans 19 amino acids. The CDR3 region has the DNA TGTGCTCTTGGGTCCTGTAAGTGGGGGACCCGGGGGTACACCTATAAACTCATCTTT. This codes for CALGSCKWGTRGYTYKLIF.

Turning to this clone: TCRdb lists the protein of a much larger clone for this DNA, which differs at residue 9, so this is likely a read error; the protein given here is translated from the DNA itself. J is TRDJ1 and V is TRDV2, with a tentative D call TRDD3 (5 bases). TCRdb records no J gene; here it was assigned by comparing the DNA to germline. In germline, CDR1 is GEAIGNYY, CDR2 EKD. V was shortened by 5 bases and J by 0 bases, with 30 bases between the two germline ends. This CDR3 region has 20 residues. CDR3 protein: CACVAGVLEDKGRYTDKLIF. CDR3 DNA: TGTGCCTGTGTTGCCGGGGTACTGGAGGATAAAGGGAGATACACCGATAAACTCATCTTT.

J is TRDJ2 and V is TRDV2; 7 bases align to TRDD3. The J gene, not given by TCRdb, was assigned here from a germline match of the nucleotide sequence. The CDR3 contains 19 residues. Per germline, CDR1 GEAIGNYY and CDR2 EKD. J was trimmed by 1 base and V by 4 bases; bases with no gene match: 17. The CDR3 here is CACDAIPGDPHRLTAQLFF. The CDR3 DNA is TGTGCCTGTGATGCAATTCCGGGGGATCCTCACCGTTTGACAGCACAACTCTTCTTT.

This clone was picked up a small number of times. This may arise from a read error, as a much more abundant clone is one base away. The identical CDR3 is also encoded by other nucleotide sequences in the sample. The chain links TRDV2 to TRDJ3; D is perhaps TRDD3 (5 bases). The J gene is absent in TCRdb and was assigned here via DNA matching to germline. This CDR3 has 19 amino acids. Trimming removed 1 base at V and 4 bases at J, with 19 bases between. CDR1 and CDR2 from the germline V gene are GEAIGNYY and EKD. CDR3 protein: CACDTAGGPSSWDTRQMFF. DNA for the CDR3: TGTGCCTGTGACACGGCCGGGGGGCCTAGCTCTTGGGACACCCGACAGATGTTTTTC.

As concerns this clone: A read error likely explains why the TCRdb protein, taken from a much larger clone, differs from this DNA's translation at residue 16; the protein shown is translated from the DNA. The V gene is TRDV1, but the J gene lacks a call; TRDD3, as called in the table, went unchecked against the DNA. The CDR3 is made up of 18 amino acids. Germline loops: CDR1 TSWWSYY, CDR2 QGS. CDR3 loop: CALGDAFLSRDTADKPIF. The CDR3 nucleotides are TGTGCTCTTGGGGACGCTTTCCTGTCGAGGGATACGGCCGATAAACCCATCTTT.

At least ten counts were recorded for this clone. This DNA's translation differs at residue 3 from TCRdb's protein, which comes from a much larger clone; a read error is likely, and the protein shown is translated from the DNA. CDR3: CAPGEITAFTVLYKLIF. DNA for the CDR3: TGTGCTCCTGGGGAAATTACGGCCTTTACTGTATTGTATAAACTCATCTTT. This rearrangement joins TRDV1 to TRDJ1; D perhaps matches TRDD3 (6 bases). From germline, CDR1 is TSWWSYY and CDR2 QGS. The CDR3 length is 17 residues.

A word on this clone: This DNA translates differently at residue 3 from the TCRdb protein, which is that of a much larger clone; a read error is likely, and the protein shown is the DNA's own translation. The chain joins TRDV1 to TRDJ1; a weak D match, TRDD3 (6 bases). Since TCRdb gives no J gene, matching the DNA to germline was used here to assign it. The germline CDR1 and CDR2 sequences are TSWWSYY and QGS. The CDR3 contains 17 residues. Here the CDR3 DNA reads TGTGCTCCTGGGGTCCCGCCCCGTCTACGGTACACCGATAAACTCATCTTT. Its protein is CAPGVPPRLRYTDKLIF.

This clone came up a few times. TCRdb's protein, taken from a much larger clone, differs from this DNA's translation at residue 8, likely owing to a read error; the protein displayed comes from the DNA. This chain connects TRDV1 to TRDJ1; a possible D gene is TRDD3 (7 bases). TCRdb records no J gene; here it was assigned by comparing the DNA to germline. The CDR3 is 19 amino acids. Per the germline V gene, CDR1 is TSWWSYY and CDR2 is QGS. With 3 bases removed from V and 2 bases from J, the gap between germline ends came to 25 bases. The CDR3 here is CALGDPFPRRWGRTDKLIF. The CDR3 nucleotides are TGTGCTCTTGGGGATCCCTTCCCACGTAGGTGGGGGAGAACCGATAAACTCATCTTT.

In the case of this clone: With a far larger clone one base away, a read error is the likely cause. The same CDR3 can be traced to other DNA sequences in this sample. The chain links TRDV1 to TRDJ1; no firm D call. Germline values: CDR1 TSWWSYY, CDR2 QGS. The ends were cut back, 3 bases at V and 0 bases at J, with 23 bases in the middle. This CDR3 comprises 19 residues. CDR3 coding DNA: TGTGCTCTTGGGGAGTTCCGCCCTAGATGGGTTCGGTACACCGATAAACTCATCTTT. Translation: CALGEFRPRWVRYTDKLIF.